A single sample is the source of the 4 T cell receptor beta chains below, sequenced in a study of blood T cell repertoires in COVID-19. The method was immunoSEQ multiplex PCR; TCRdb's version includes in-frame clones alone and lacks a portion of them. The sample holds approximately 60,000 clones, 70% to 90% seen once. What was sequenced was peripheral blood. The receptors shown here come from a human donor in a cohort sampled during active COVID-19.

The chain joins TRBV11-3 to TRBJ2-7; 7 positions agree with TRBD1. Germline V gene data show CDR1 as SGHNT and CDR2 as YENEEA. The CDR3 has 15 amino acids. Losses at the gene ends were 1 base for V and 3 bases for J; bases not matched to a gene: 6. CDR3 region: CASSLGAQGRYEQYF. Written as DNA, the CDR3 is TGTGCCAGCAGCTTAGGAGCACAGGGGCGCTACGAGCAGTACTTC.

This rearrangement joins TRBV12-3 or TRBV12-4 to TRBJ2-1; weak D call: TRBD2 (5 bases). V shed 7 bases and J shed 5 bases, with 12 bases lying between them. This CDR3 spans 13 amino acids. Here the CDR3 reads CASTLGSDNEQFF. The DNA for the CDR3 is TGTGCCAGCACTCTAGGGAGTGACAATGAGCAGTTCTTC.

This clone is a singleton in its sample. The CDR3 reads CASSATGTGRETQYF. CDR3 DNA sequence: TGCGCCAGCAGCGCGACCGGGACAGGGAGAGAGACCCAGTACTTC. The genes are TRBV5-1 and TRBJ2-5, with TRBD1 matching over 9 bases. Trimming cost V 4 bases and J 4 bases; bases outside gene matches: 8. There are 15 residues in the CDR3. Germline values: CDR1 SGHRS, CDR2 YFSETQ.

The genes are TRBV5-1 and TRBJ1-1; possibly TRBD1 for D (5 bases). The CDR3 covers 14 residues. V was pared by 0 bases and J by 5 bases, with 11 bases between. CDR1 is SGHRS, CDR2 YFSETQ, per germline. CDR3 nucleotide sequence: TGCGCCAGCAGCTTGGCCAGGGAGGGAACTGAAGCTTTCTTT. Amino acid sequence: CASSLAREGTEAFF.